Sequencing of this T cell receptor (beta chain) was carried out in a study of Graves' ophthalmopathy and Graves' hyperthyroidism (dated by TCRdb to the late 2010s). About the study as a whole: Peripheral blood was collected at initial diagnosis, prior to any treatment. In total, under 150 blood samples were TCR-sequenced: fewer than 50 ophthalmopathy, roughly 80 hyperthyroidism and some 17 hyperthyroidism-to-ophthalmopathy patients. The 90 to 100 discovery patients were randomly split 7:3 into training and test sets. In over five hyperthyroidism patients, the T-cell repertoires found in thyroid tissue were compared with those found in blood. The independent validation cohort included 18 hyperthyroidism patients plus 17 patients who later progressed from hyperthyroidism to ophthalmopathy. Following sample collection, hyperthyroidism patients were given methimazole at a starting dose of 30 mg daily, and ophthalmopathy patients were given high-dose intravenous methylprednisolone. To explore V-J signatures that separate ophthalmopathy from hyperthyroidism, a discovery set of about 96 patients was enrolled, consisting of more than 40 with ophthalmopathy and some 56 with stable hyperthyroidism. The study used signatures of the TCR beta repertoire to tell Graves' ophthalmopathy apart from Graves' hyperthyroidism and to predict which patients would progress to ophthalmopathy. Results and caveats for the whole study, not just this receptor: No statistical method was used to predetermine the sample size, and group allocation was not hidden from the investigators. In cross-validation, the 13-signature model distinguished ophthalmopathy from stable hyperthyroidism with approximately 90% sensitivity and around 81% specificity, and in the test set the corresponding values were approximately 79% and 70%. In validation, the model predicted ophthalmopathy progression with about 64% sensitivity and roughly 72% specificity; approximately 12 predicted patients were CT-confirmed with GO in a median of roughly 6.8 months. Most expanded thyroid clonotypes with a frequency above 0.001 also appeared in blood, which suggests that blood repertoires may reflect the immune response in the thyroid.

The ophthalmopathy patients had moderately to severely active disease, with a Clinical Activity Score of 3 or higher, a NOSPECS grade of 4 or higher, and a disease duration of less than 3 months. Anyone with other autoimmune diseases, uncontrolled infections, pregnancy or lactation was excluded from the study. Clinical symptoms, serum thyroxine, TRAb, thyroid ultrasound and orbital computed tomography formed the basis of the diagnosis. Using Ficoll-Paque density gradient centrifugation, PBMCs were isolated from 9 to 10 ml of fresh peripheral blood. Total RNA was extracted with Trizol reagent and quality-checked on an Agilent 2100 Bioanalyzer. CDR1 and CDR2 are drawn from the germline V gene: LGHNA, YSLEER. The CDR3 sequence holds 16 residues, the cysteine and phenylalanine included. Only the CDR3 portion is preserved as DNA: 48 bases, with reading frame beginning at the first base. V drops 0 bases and J drops 1 base, leaving 9 bases in between.

For repertoire sequencing, TCR beta CDR3 regions were amplified from RNA transcripts. A first-round RT-PCR used HTBI primers with the Qiagen OneStep RT-PCR kit, followed by a second-round multiplex PCR, size selection and purification. Libraries were sequenced on an Illumina HiSeq2000 using paired-end 100 bp reads. In the original analysis: SOAPnuke was used to process the reads, removing any read that contained adapters or uncalled bases, had a mean Phred below 15, or lacked an exact match to the constant primer or identifier. High-quality paired reads were merged with COPE v1.2.5. Each unique nucleotide sequence was defined as a clonotype, and clonotypes were aligned to IMGT TRB V, D and J references with MiTCR v1.1. The analysis was limited to V-J combinations with a frequency above 0.0001, which together covered 99.2% of repertoires. For each V-J combination, a TCR clonal expansion and chaos score was defined as the ratio of F50 clonal expansion to chaos observed in the TCRdist matrix. Welch's t-statistics and random forest were used to reduce the features to approximately 13 V-J combinations, which were then used as input to a naive Bayes classifier. The similarity between thyroid and blood repertoires was quantified using the Morisita-Horn index. In-frame beta chains were kept once TCRdb had trimmed the public reads at Q25 with fastp and called clones with MiXCR. Every entry covers one CDR3 protein and lists the most common genes and DNA from its rows. Here the V and J calls rest on TCRdb's processing, not on the authors' analysis. Recorded for this sample are approximately 160,000 distinct CDR3 sequences; roughly two fifths of them occurred a single time. Together, the top ten hold approximately 8.9% of the sample.

This clonotype was found many times. Its antigen has not been determined. Nothing much larger sits one base from this clone, and base qualities are not available. The sequencing input was peripheral blood. This sequence uses TRBV4-3 and TRBJ2-2; the D gene assignment is ambiguous. The sequence was collected from a man aged 30 to 39 with Graves' ophthalmopathy. Donor details come from another sample of the same person, matched by shared clones. The bases read TGCGCCAGCAGCCAAGATAGAGGCCTGAACACCGGGGAGCTGTTTTTT. It translates to CASSQDRGLNTGELFF.